This T cell receptor beta chain was found in a study of siplizumab effects on memory and regulatory T cells (dated 2019 in TCRdb). For the study in its entirety: The study looked at the effect of siplizumab, an anti-CD2 antibody, on alloreactive T-cell subsets in allogeneic mixed lymphocyte reactions made from human PBMCs.

Libraries were prepared through the immunoSEQ multiplex PCR assay. Around 92,000 TCR templates per sample were assayed by the deep sequencing platform. Genomic DNA extracted from sorted T cells was used for TCRbeta CDR3 sequencing. The authors processed their data as follows. Clonal analysis of TCRbeta CDR3 data was done in the R programming language. Alloreactive CD4+ and CD8+ clones were identified by comparing unstimulated samples to CFSE-low samples taken after the reaction. Regulatory or non-regulatory origin was assigned to alloreactive CD4+ clones by matching of sequences to sorted unstimulated Treg and non-Treg repertoires. What TCRdb holds here is the immuneACCESS table cut down to in-frame rearrangements. Part of the clones is not present; checked against another copy, under half of the missing clones reflect an unresolved V gene, and the others are unexplained. V, J and clone size are taken as reported in that table, and D and trimming were inferred from the DNA itself. This sample comprises 100,000 or so clones, about 93% of them detected only once. Roughly 1.3% of the sample is held by the ten biggest clonotypes.

Broader findings and caveats from the paper: For roughly 75-97% of proliferating CD4+ or CD8+ clones, no naive or memory phenotype could be assigned. Siplizumab significantly lowered the cumulative frequency of alloreactive sequences that could be traced to unstimulated CD4+ memory T cells. Of the alloreactive CD4+ clones that could be mapped, the Treg-derived share averaged roughly 73% with siplizumab compared with 25% to 30% in control reactions. Because sequences at frequencies below about 10^-5 were poorly captured, only a minor fraction of alloreactive clones could be mapped back to unstimulated subsets. Whether proliferating Tregs from siplizumab cultures were suppressive was not functionally confirmed. Greater diversity appeared to be present in unstimulated naive T cells than in memory T cells, and a substantial contribution to the alloresponse seemed to be made by naive cells.

Sorted unstimulated T cells and proliferating T cells recovered from mixed lymphocyte reactions underwent TCRbeta CDR3 sequencing. Fresh whole blood from approximately ten HLA-typed healthy donors was used to isolate PBMCs. To map where alloreactive clones came from, CD4+ non-regulatory T cells in the unstimulated state were FACS-sorted. At the junction V is shortened by 0 bases and J by 3 bases, with 9 bases in between. Inclusive of the bounding cysteine and phenylalanine, the CDR3 is 14 residues long. Here the CDR3 DNA is all that survives: 42 bases in frame from base 1. Via the germline V gene (reference sequence), CDR1 is GTSNPN and CDR2 SVGIG. With respect to this clone: The antigen it binds to is not known. No qualities accompany the bases; no much larger clone lies one base away.

The specimen was non-Treg CD4+ T cells sorted from blood. This specimen's cell subset or site label, per the study, means: FACS-sorted unstimulated CD4+ non-regulatory T cells. In this chain, TRBV30 is recombined with TRBJ1-3; too little of a D gene remains to name it. The origin of this receptor is a human donor in good health. DNA sequence: TGTGCCTGGAGTGTGTATGTCAGTGGAAACACCATATATTTT. Its protein is CAWSVYVSGNTIYF.